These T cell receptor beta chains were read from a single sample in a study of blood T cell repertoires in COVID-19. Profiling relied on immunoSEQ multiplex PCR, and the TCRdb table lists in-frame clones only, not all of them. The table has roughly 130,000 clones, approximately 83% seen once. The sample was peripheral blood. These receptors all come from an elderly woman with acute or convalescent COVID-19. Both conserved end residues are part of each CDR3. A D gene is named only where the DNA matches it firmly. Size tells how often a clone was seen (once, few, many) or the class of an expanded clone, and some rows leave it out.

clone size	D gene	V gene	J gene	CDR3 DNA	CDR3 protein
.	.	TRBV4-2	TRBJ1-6	TGTGCCAGCAGCCAAGTGTTTGGGGACACCCTCCACTTT	CASSQVFGDTLHF
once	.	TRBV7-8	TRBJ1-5	TGTGCCAGCAGCTTTTACCGGGACACTCCCTTGTCCCAGCATTTT	CASSFYRDTPLSQHF
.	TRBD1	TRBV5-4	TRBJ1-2	TGTGCCAGCAGCTTACCCCCGGGACAGGGATTCTATGGCTACACCTTC	CASSLPPGQGFYGYTF
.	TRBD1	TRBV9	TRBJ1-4	TGTGCCAGCAGCGCCAAAATTTTACAGGGGAGCAAAGAAAAACTGTTTTTT	CASSAKILQGSKEKLFF
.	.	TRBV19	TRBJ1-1	TGTGCCAGTAGTCTGGCAGGGGAAACTGAAGCTTTCTTT	CASSLAGETEAFF
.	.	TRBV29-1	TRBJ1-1	TGCAGCGAACGTAGGGGGTTCAACACTGAAGCTTTCTTT	CSERRGFNTEAFF
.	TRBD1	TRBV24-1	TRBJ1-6	TGTGCCACCAGTGTGGCCAGGGGGATCGAGTCACCCCTCCACTTT	CATSVARGIESPLHF
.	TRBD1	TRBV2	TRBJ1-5	TGTGCCAGCAGTGACTCTAGGCAGGGGGCTTATCAGCCCCAGCATTTT	CASSDSRQGAYQPQHF
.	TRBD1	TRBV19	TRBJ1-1	TGTGCCAGTAGTACCAGGCAGGGGGCGAACACTGAAGCTTTCTTT	CASSTRQGANTEAFF
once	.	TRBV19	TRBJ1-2	TGTGCCAGTCTTCCGCGGGGGATGGGCTATGGCTACACCTTC	CASLPRGMGYGYTF
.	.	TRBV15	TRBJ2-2	TGTGCCACCAGGCGGGAAAGGGCCACCGGGGAGCTGTTTTTT	CATRRERATGELFF
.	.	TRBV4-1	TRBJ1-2	TGCGCCAGCAGCCAAGACAGGGATGTCTATGGCTACACCTTC	CASSQDRDVYGYTF
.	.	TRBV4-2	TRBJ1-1	TGTGCCAGCCAAGGGGTGGATACAGGAAACACTGAAGCTTTCTTT	CASQGVDTGNTEAFF
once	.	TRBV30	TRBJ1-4	TGTGCCTCAATGGCAGGGGAAGAAAAACTGTTTTTT	CASMAGEEKLFF
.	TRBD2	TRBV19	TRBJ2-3	TGTGCCACTGGCGGCCTAGCGGGGATCACAGATACGCAGTATTTT	CATGGLAGITDTQYF
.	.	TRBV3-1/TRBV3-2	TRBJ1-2	TGTGCCAGCAGCCAAGTGGACAGCCGAGGAGGCTACACCTTC	CASSQVDSRGGYTF
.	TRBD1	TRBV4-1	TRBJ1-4	TGCGCCAGCAGCCAAGGACCCGGGACAGGAGGGGAAAAACTGTTTTTT	CASSQGPGTGGEKLFF
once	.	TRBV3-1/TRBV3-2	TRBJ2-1	TGTGCCAGCAGCCAAGATAAGGGGCTGTTCTTC	CASSQDKGLFF
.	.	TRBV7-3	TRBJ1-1	TGTGCCAGCAGCCCAACAGGGACGAACACTGAAGCTTTCTTT	CASSPTGTNTEAFF
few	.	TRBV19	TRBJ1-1	TGTGCCAGTAGTTTCAGTGTGAACACTGAAGCTTTCTTT	CASSFSVNTEAFF
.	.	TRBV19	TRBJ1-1	TGTGCCAGTAGTACGGGGAACAGAGCTTTCTTT	CASSTGNRAFF
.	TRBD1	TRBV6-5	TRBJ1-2	TGTGCCAGCAGCCAAGACAGGGTTTATGGCTACACCTTC	CASSQDRVYGYTF
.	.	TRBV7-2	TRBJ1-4	TGTGCCAGCAGCTTCCTCTTTAATGAAAAACTGTTTTTT	CASSFLFNEKLFF
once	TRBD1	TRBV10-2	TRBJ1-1	TGCGCCAGCAATGCGGGACAGTGGACTGAAGCTTTCTTT	CASNAGQWTEAFF
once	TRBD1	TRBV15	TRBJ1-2	TGTGCCACCAGCGGAAACAGGGGGTATGGCTACACCTTC	CATSGNRGYGYTF
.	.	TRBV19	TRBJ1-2	TGTGCCAGTACCCCGGGTCAAAGGGGCTACACCTTC	CASTPGQRGYTF
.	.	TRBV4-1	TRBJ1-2	TGCGCCAGCAGCCAAGTCGACAGTTTGTCTGGCTACACCTTC	CASSQVDSLSGYTF
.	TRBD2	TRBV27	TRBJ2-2	TGTGCCAGCAGTATGGTTGTGGGGGTACGGGGGGCCGGGGAGCTGTTTTTT	CASSMVVGVRGAGELFF
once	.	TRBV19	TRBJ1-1	TGTGCCAGTAGTGGGAACAGGGTTGGGAACACTGAAGCTTTCTTT	CASSGNRVGNTEAFF
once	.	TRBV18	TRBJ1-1	TGTGCCAGCTCAGGGGGAGGTGAAGCTTTCTTT	CASSGGGEAFF
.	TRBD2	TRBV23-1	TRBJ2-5	TGCGCCAGCAGTCAATCGGACCCGGGGGGTACGGTGCATCACCAAGAGACCCAGTACTTC	CASSQSDPGGTVHHQETQYF
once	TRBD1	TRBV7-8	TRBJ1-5	TGTGCCAGCAGCTTCTCCGGGACAGGGGGTGGGAATCAGCCCCAGCATTTT	CASSFSGTGGGNQPQHF
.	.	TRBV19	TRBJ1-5	TGTGCCAGTAGTTCCTCTACAGGGCTCTCTAGCAATCAGCCCCAGCATTTT	CASSSSTGLSSNQPQHF
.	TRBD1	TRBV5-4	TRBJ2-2	TGTGCCAGCAGCTCCGGACAGGGGAACACCGGGGAGCTGTTTTTT	CASSSGQGNTGELFF
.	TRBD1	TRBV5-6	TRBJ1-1	TGTGCCAGCACCCCGTTAGGGGGCCAAGACATTGAAGCTTTCTTT	CASTPLGGQDIEAFF
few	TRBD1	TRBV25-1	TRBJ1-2	TGTGCCAGCAGTGAGGCCGGGACAGGGGCTTTTGGCTACACCTTC	CASSEAGTGAFGYTF
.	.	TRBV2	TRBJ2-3	TGTGCCAGCAGCCGGACAGATACGCAGTATTTT	CASSRTDTQYF
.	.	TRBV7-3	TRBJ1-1	TGTGCCAGCAGCTCCCACAGGTACACTGAAGCTTTCTTT	CASSSHRYTEAFF
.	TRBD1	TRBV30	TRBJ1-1	TGTGCCTGGAGTGTGGCGGACAGGGACGCTTTCTTT	CAWSVADRDAFF
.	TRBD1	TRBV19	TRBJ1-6	TGTGCCAGTAGTATAGATACCGGGACAGTGAATTATAATTCACCCCTCCACTTT	CASSIDTGTVNYNSPLHF
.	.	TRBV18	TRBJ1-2	TGTGCCAGCTCACCACCGGTATTGCCCGGGGGTAACTATGGCTACACCTTC	CASSPPVLPGGNYGYTF
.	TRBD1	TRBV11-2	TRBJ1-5	TGTGCCAGCAGGCCGACAGGGGATAGCAATCAGCCCCAGCATTTT	CASRPTGDSNQPQHF
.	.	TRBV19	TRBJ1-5	TGTGCCACAGGGGCAAGGTATAGCAATCAGCCCCAGCATTTT	CATGARYSNQPQHF
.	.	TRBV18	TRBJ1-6	TGTGCCAGCTCACCAGGGGGGGCCAATTCACCCCTCCACTTT	CASSPGGANSPLHF
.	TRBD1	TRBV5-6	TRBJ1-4	TGTGCCAGCAGCCAGACAGGGGGCGATGAAAAACTGTTTTTT	CASSQTGGDEKLFF